This is a list of T cell receptor beta chains from one sample in a study of identifying expanded T cells in peripheral blood. Produced via immunoSEQ multiplex PCR; TCRdb's table is partial and in-frame only. The sample carries approximately 100,000 clones, 88% recorded once. What was sequenced was blood. These TCRs come from a person aged 18-69 years in good health. Both conserved end residues are part of each CDR3. D genes are given only for firm matches. The size of a clone is reported for some rows only, either as once, few or many, or as a class for expanded clones.

d_call j_call clone_size v_call cdr3_aa cdr3_nt
NA TRBJ1-5 NA TRBV2 CASSRDRNQPQHF TGCGCCAGCAGTCGAGACAGGAATCAGCCCCAGCATTTT
TRBD1 TRBJ2-7 NA TRBV19 CASSSPGQGIYEQYF TGTGCCAGTAGTTCTCCGGGACAGGGGATTTACGAGCAGTACTTC
TRBD2 TRBJ2-1 NA TRBV7-8 CASRRLAGGPGNEQFF TGTGCCAGCAGAAGACTAGCGGGAGGGCCAGGGAATGAGCAGTTCTTC
NA TRBJ1-5 NA TRBV18 CASSPLQGDQPQHF TGTGCCAGCTCACCATTGCAGGGAGATCAGCCCCAGCATTTT
NA TRBJ1-2 NA TRBV5-1 CASSVGGGSYGYTF TGCGCCAGCAGCGTCGGGGGGGGTAGCTATGGCTACACCTTC
NA TRBJ2-1 NA TRBV7-9 CASSPDRRRYNEQFF TGTGCCAGCAGCCCTGACAGGAGAAGGTACAATGAGCAGTTCTTC
NA TRBJ1-1 NA TRBV6-1 CASRLDRGTEAFF TGTGCCAGCAGACTTGACAGAGGCACTGAAGCTTTCTTT
TRBD1 TRBJ2-3 NA TRBV5-1 CASSSEPGQGSSDTQYF TGCGCCAGCAGCTCAGAACCGGGACAGGGGTCCTCAGATACGCAGTATTTT
NA TRBJ1-2 NA TRBV2 CASSPDSNYGYTF TGTGCCAGCAGCCCTGACAGCAACTATGGCTACACCTTC
NA TRBJ2-7 few TRBV7-9 CASSSDYEQYF TGTGCCAGCAGCTCGGACTACGAGCAGTACTTC
NA TRBJ1-1 NA TRBV6-1 CASSEVRGGTEAFF TGTGCCAGCAGTGAAGTCAGGGGAGGCACTGAAGCTTTCTTT
NA TRBJ2-2 NA TRBV11-2 CASSLGQGDTGELFF TGTGCCAGCAGCTTAGGTCAAGGAGACACCGGGGAGCTGTTTTTT
TRBD1 TRBJ2-5 NA TRBV10-3 CAISESGQREETQYF TGTGCCATCAGTGAGTCGGGACAGAGGGAAGAGACCCAGTACTTC
NA TRBJ1-2 NA TRBV4-1 CASSQVAGENYGYTF TGCGCCAGCAGCCAAGTCGCAGGGGAGAACTATGGCTACACCTTC
NA TRBJ2-7 NA TRBV18 CASSPGSSYEQYF TGTGCCAGCTCGCCAGGGAGCTCCTACGAGCAGTACTTC
TRBD2 TRBJ2-5 once TRBV7-9 CASSSFRLAGAPGQETQYF TGTGCCAGCAGCTCCTTCCGGCTAGCGGGAGCGCCAGGCCAAGAGACCCAGTACTTC
TRBD2 TRBJ2-1 NA TRBV28 CASSTGGRYNEQFF TGTGCCAGCAGCACGGGGGGACGATACAATGAGCAGTTCTTC
TRBD1 TRBJ2-2 NA TRBV4-2 CASSLLRQGGELFF TGTGCCAGCAGCCTCCTAAGACAGGGCGGGGAGCTGTTTTTT
NA TRBJ1-1 NA TRBV7-2 CASSLQWGLNTEAFF TGTGCCAGCAGCTTACAATGGGGTCTAAACACTGAAGCTTTCTTT
NA TRBJ2-1 NA TRBV5-8 CASSFLGYNEQFF TGTGCCAGCAGCTTCCTTGGGTACAATGAGCAGTTCTTC
NA TRBJ2-7 NA TRBV11-3 CASSPGGFDRSTEQYF TGTGCCAGCAGCCCGGGCGGTTTTGACCGTTCTACCGAGCAGTACTTC
NA TRBJ2-6 NA TRBV10-3 CAINAVQSSGANVLTF TGTGCCATCAATGCAGTTCAGAGCTCTGGGGCCAACGTCCTGACTTTC
TRBD1 TRBJ1-1 NA TRBV18 CASSPIDRVVTEAFF TGTGCCAGCTCACCGATCGACAGGGTGGTCACTGAAGCTTTCTTT
NA TRBJ1-3 NA TRBV27 CASSLSRDVVPGNTIYF TGTGCCAGCAGTTTATCCCGGGATGTAGTCCCTGGAAACACCATATATTTT